The source of this T cell receptor beta chain is a study of CXCR4 blockade with PD-1 therapy in pancreatic cancer. Here immunoSEQ multiplex PCR was the method, and the copy in TCRdb shows in-frame clones only, minus some. This sample has about 4,800 clones; around three fifths occur once, and the top ten carry over 11%. The CDR3 length is 14 residues. Germline-derived CDR1 and CDR2 are SGDLS and YYNGEE. Trimming at V came to 5 bases and at J to 2 bases, leaving 5 bases not matched to a gene. The specimen sequenced was tumor tissue. The TCR was taken from a human donor with pancreatic ductal adenocarcinoma. The J gene is TRBJ2-7, the V gene TRBV9, with 9 bases aligning to TRBD1. CDR3 region: CASRWGQGAYEQYF. The CDR3 nucleotides are TGTGCCAGCAGATGGGGACAGGGTGCCTACGAGCAGTACTTC.